These 26 T cell receptor beta chains were all obtained from the same sample, sequenced in a study of T cell responses to AZD1222 COVID-19 vaccine. Assay: immunoSEQ multiplex PCR; the TCRdb copy retains only in-frame clones and omits some. This table has about 170,000 clones, over 80% appearing once. The specimen comprised peripheral blood, sampled 28 days after the second dose of the MenACWY control vaccine. Receptor source: an adult who received the MenACWY meningococcal vaccine as a control.

This clone has only one observation. The J gene is TRBJ1-2, the V gene TRBV3-1 (or the pseudogene TRBV3-2); 9 bases are a match to TRBD1. Germline V gene lookup returns CDR1 LGHDT and CDR2 YNNKEL (reference sequence). V shed 4 bases and J 4 bases; nucleotides not matched to a gene: 10. The CDR3 consists of 16 residues. The CDR3 DNA reads as TGTGCCAGCAGCCTGGACAGGGGACCACCTAGCTATGGCTACACCTTC. Its protein is CASSLDRGPPSYGYTF.

The chain joins TRBV11-1 to TRBJ1-1; TRBD1 might be the D (6 bases). CDR1 SGHAT and CDR2 FQDESV come from the germline V gene (reference sequence). CDR3 size: 15 residues. Trimming took off 0 bases at V and 1 base at J, with 9 bases between the two ends. The CDR3 DNA reads TGTGCCAGCAGCTTAGCTACGGGGGCGAACACTGAAGCTTTCTTT. Amino acid sequence: CASSLATGANTEAFF.

CDR3: CASSLALQLEQYF. CDR3 DNA sequence: TGTGCCAGCAGCTTAGCACTACAGCTCGAGCAGTACTTC. The V and J genes are TRBV7-9 and TRBJ2-7, with D uncertain. V lost 0 bases and J 6 bases, leaving 9 bases between the germline ends. CDR3 length equals 13 residues. CDR1 and CDR2 (germline): SEHNR, FQNEAQ (reference sequence).

The rearrangement links TRBV10-1 to TRBJ1-1; D unresolved. This CDR3 comprises 12 residues. The germline CDR1 and CDR2 sequences are WNHNN and SYGVQD (reference sequence). V dropped 3 bases and J dropped 4 bases, with 6 bases sitting between them. CDR3 sequence: CASSDLGTEAFF. The CDR3 bases are TGCGCCAGCAGTGATCTGGGCACTGAAGCTTTCTTT.

The CDR3 here is CASSQESGGRGGYTF. The CDR3 DNA is TGTGCCAGCAGCCAAGAATCGGGAGGGAGGGGCGGCTACACCTTC. The J gene is TRBJ1-2, the V gene TRBV3-1 (or the pseudogene TRBV3-2), with a weak D call TRBD1 (5 bases). From germline, CDR1 is LGHDT and CDR2 YNNKEL (reference sequence). Trimming cost V 0 bases and J 8 bases, with 16 bases left between them. The CDR3 spans 15 residues.

The chain carries TRBV19 and TRBJ2-1, with 8 bases matching TRBD2. J was trimmed by 8 bases and V by 5 bases; bases with no gene match: 8. The CDR3 spans 14 residues. Germline V gene data show CDR1 as LNHDA and CDR2 as SQIVND (reference sequence). CDR3 nucleotide sequence: TGTGCCAGTAGTCTTCGAGCGGGAGTAGATGAGCAGTTCTTC. Translation gives CASSLRAGVDEQFF.

The chain links TRBV29-1 to TRBJ2-2, with D possibly being TRBD2 (5 bases). The CDR3 runs 12 residues. The V gene's germline CDR1 is SQVTM and CDR2 ANQGSEA. Trimming took 4 bases from V and 5 from J, leaving 8 bases between them. The CDR3 here is CSVGPGTGELFF. Written as DNA, the CDR3 is TGCAGCGTTGGGCCGGGGACCGGGGAGCTGTTTTTT.

The V and J genes are TRBV15 and TRBJ2-3; TRBD1 matches at 9 bases. This CDR3 comprises 12 residues. V was pared by 8 bases and J by 6 bases, with 3 bases of the junction left unmatched. In germline, CDR1 is LNHNV, CDR2 YYDKDF (reference sequence). The CDR3 spells CATRTGADTQYF. DNA for the CDR3: TGTGCCACCCGGACAGGGGCGGATACGCAGTATTTT. Based on the CDR3 plus reference TRBV15 and TRBJ2-3, the full variable domain is DAMVIQNPRYQVTQFGKPVTLSCSQTLNHNVMYWYQQKSSQAPKLLFHYYDKDFNNEADTPDNFQSRRPNTSFCFLDIRSPGLGDTAMYLCATRTGADTQYFGPGTRLTVL.

The V gene is TRBV5-1, the J gene TRBJ1-2, with 7 positions matching TRBD1. The V segment lost 0 bases and the J segment 0 bases; nucleotides outside the gene matches: 8. This CDR3 has 17 amino acids. Germline CDR1 is SGHRS and CDR2 is YFSETQ. The CDR3 DNA reads TGCGCCAGCAGCTTGGTTCCAGGGGGACACACTAACTATGGCTACACCTTC. Translated: CASSLVPGGHTNYGYTF. The entire variable domain, with the rest obtained from reference TRBV5-1 and TRBJ1-2, is as follows: KAGVTQTPRYLIKTRGQQVTLSCSPISGHRSVSWYQQTPGQGLQFLFEYFSETQRNKGNFPGRFSGRQFSNSRSEMNVSTLELGDSALYLCASSLVPGGHTNYGYTFGSGTRLTVV.

J is TRBJ1-2 and V is TRBV12-3 or TRBV12-4; D gene ambiguous. The CDR3 length is 13 residues. V was pared by 2 bases and J by 4 bases, with 8 bases between. The CDR3 loop reads CASSLREFYGYTF. In nucleotides, the CDR3 is TGTGCCAGCAGTTTACGGGAATTCTATGGCTACACCTTC.

The chain recombines TRBV7-2 with TRBJ2-5; 10 bases line up with TRBD1. V dropped 6 bases and J dropped 3; count of bases not matched to a gene: 4. This CDR3 contains 14 residues. Germline-derived CDR1 and CDR2 are SGHTA and FQGNSA. The DNA for the CDR3 is TGTGCCAGCAGAAGGGACAGGGGAAAAGAGACCCAGTACTTC. Protein: CASRRDRGKETQYF.

This clone appeared a single time. This chain connects TRBV6-5 to TRBJ1-5; 7 bases agree with TRBD1. Per germline, CDR1 MNHEY and CDR2 SVGAGI. This CDR3 has 15 residues. Trimming took 0 bases from V and 6 from J; bases not matched to a gene: 5. The CDR3 DNA follows: TGTGCCAGCAGTTACTCCCACAGGGGAGGTCAGCCCCAGCATTTT. The encoded protein is CASSYSHRGGQPQHF.

This chain links TRBV19 with TRBJ2-4, with D possibly being TRBD1 (6 bases). Looked up from germline, CDR1 is LNHDA and CDR2 is SQIVND (reference sequence). This CDR3 region has 15 residues. V lost 7 bases, J lost 3 bases, and 16 bases lay in between. The CDR3 spells CASNPHRVGKNIQYF. The CDR3 DNA follows: TGTGCCAGTAATCCCCACAGGGTTGGCAAAAACATTCAGTACTTC.

The chain carries TRBV7-2 and TRBJ2-3, with D perhaps TRBD2 (6 bases). The CDR3 length is 16 residues. V was trimmed by 0 bases and J by 2 bases, leaving 12 bases between them. The germline V gene has CDR1 SGHTA and CDR2 FQGNSA. The CDR3 DNA is TGTGCCAGCAGCTTAGCGATGGGGGGACTCACAGATACGCAGTATTTT. It is translated as CASSLAMGGLTDTQYF.

The chain uses TRBV7-9 and TRBJ2-1; perhaps TRBD2 as D (5 bases). The CDR3 is 14 amino acids. Germline CDR1 SEHNR, CDR2 FQNEAQ (reference sequence). The ends were cut back, 4 bases at V and 5 bases at J, with 12 bases in the middle. The CDR3 DNA follows: TGTGCCAGCAGCTGGGCGGGCCCCCACAATGAGCAGTTCTTC. Residues: CASSWAGPHNEQFF.

DNA for the CDR3: TGTGCCAGCAGCCAAGTGGGGGTCGAGCAGTACTTC. It encodes CASSQVGVEQYF. The V gene is TRBV3-1 (or the pseudogene TRBV3-2), the J gene TRBJ2-7; either TRBD1 or TRBD2 may supply D (5 bases each). Trimming took 1 base from V and 6 from J, leaving 7 bases between them. This CDR3 is built from 12 residues. Germline CDR1 LGHDT, CDR2 YNNKEL (reference sequence).

This chain joins TRBV6-2 or TRBV6-3 and TRBJ2-5; 11 nucleotides match TRBD2. CDR1 and CDR2 from the germline V gene are MNHEY and SVGEGT. The CDR3 has 15 amino acids. Trimming at V came to 4 bases and at J to 3 bases, leaving 4 bases not matched to a gene. The CDR3 loop reads CASSSAGLAEETQYF. Written as DNA, the CDR3 is TGTGCCAGCAGTTCTGCGGGACTAGCGGAAGAGACCCAGTACTTC.

This chain uses TRBV5-4 with TRBJ1-2; D not resolved. Germline V lookup: CDR1 SGHNT, CDR2 YYREEE (reference sequence). The V gene lost 1 base and the J gene lost 2 bases, with 9 bases spanning the gap. This CDR3 is 14 amino acids long. DNA of the CDR3: TGTGCCAGCAGCTTGCCAGACACGAACTATGGCTACACCTTC. It encodes CASSLPDTNYGYTF.

The rearrangement joins TRBV18 to TRBJ1-1; 9 nucleotides agree with TRBD1. Germline assignment: CDR1 KGHSH and CDR2 LQKENI. V was pared by 6 bases and J by 4 bases, with 9 bases of the junction left unmatched. The CDR3 is made up of 15 amino acids. The CDR3 sequence is CASSAGQGQSTEAFF. CDR3 DNA: TGTGCCAGCTCGGCGGGACAGGGCCAATCCACTGAAGCTTTCTTT.

This clone was recorded once. The chain is built from TRBV28 and TRBJ1-2; the D is unclear. Germline loops: CDR1 MDHEN, CDR2 SYDVKM. V was shortened by 3 bases and J by 6 bases, with 8 bases between the two germline ends. This CDR3 has 12 amino acids. CDR3 nucleotide sequence: TGTGCCAGCAGTTTCGCGGAACATGGCTACACCTTC. It translates to CASSFAEHGYTF.

The chain carries TRBV11-2 and TRBJ1-2; D perhaps matches TRBD1 (6 bases). The germline V and J ends were trimmed by 4 bases and 4 bases, with 16 bases remaining between them. This CDR3 is 15 amino acids long. In germline, CDR1 is SGHAT, CDR2 FQNNGV. In DNA form, the CDR3 reads TGTGCCAGCAGCTCTCACTCAACAGGGTTCTATGGCTACACCTTC. This gives the protein CASSSHSTGFYGYTF.

V gene TRBV5-6 combines with J gene TRBJ1-6; the match to TRBD1 covers 9 bases. Germline V gene lookup returns CDR1 SGHDT and CDR2 YYEEEE. V gave up 3 bases and J gave up 5 bases; unmatched junction bases: 6. The CDR3 sequence is 16 residues long. The CDR3 sequence is CASSYTGGFNNSPLHF. In DNA, the CDR3 is TGTGCCAGCAGCTACACAGGGGGCTTCAATAATTCACCCCTCCACTTT. The variable domain in full, with the rest retrieved from reference TRBV5-6 and TRBJ1-6, is DAGVTQSPTHLIKTRGQQVTLRCSPKSGHDTVSWYQQALGQGPQFIFQYYEEEERQRGNFPDRFSGHQFPNYSSELNVNALLLGDSALYLCASSYTGGFNNSPLHFGNGTRLTVT.

This sequence joins TRBV11-2 and TRBJ1-4; no clear D. Germline values: CDR1 SGHAT, CDR2 FQNNGV. Deletions cut 0 bases from V and 3 bases from J, with 11 bases between. The CDR3 consists of 16 residues. CDR3 residues: CASSLEWNRSNEKLFF. The DNA for the CDR3 is TGTGCCAGCAGCTTAGAGTGGAATCGATCTAATGAAAAACTGTTTTTT.

The genes are TRBV28 and TRBJ2-1; 7 nucleotides align to TRBD2. The CDR3 extends over 17 amino acids. V trimming: 6 bases; J trimming: 0 bases; junction bases outside the gene matches: 11. From germline, CDR1 is MDHEN and CDR2 SYDVKM. The CDR3 DNA reads TGTGCCAGCAGCCTTGGGGAGGGCGGCTACTCCTACAATGAGCAGTTCTTC. Translated: CASSLGEGGYSYNEQFF.

This clone is a singleton in its sample. V and J are TRBV2 and TRBJ2-7; 9 bases map to TRBD1. The germline V gene encodes CDR1 SNHLY and CDR2 FYNNEI. The V and J ends lost 8 bases and 2 bases, in that order; junction bases with no gene match: 7. The CDR3 contains 14 residues. The CDR3 nucleotides read TGTGCCAGCCTCTCGGACAGGGGCCCCTACGAGCAGTACTTC. Its translation: CASLSDRGPYEQYF.

The chain recombines TRBV6-5 with TRBJ2-7, with D perhaps matching TRBD2 (5 bases). V dropped 6 bases and J dropped 2 bases, with 17 bases sitting between them. Germline V gives CDR1 MNHEY, CDR2 SVGAGI. The CDR3 length is 15 residues. As DNA, the CDR3 is TGTGCCAGCAGCTCCGGACTTGGGAGAGCCTACGAGCAGTACTTC. Its protein is CASSSGLGRAYEQYF.